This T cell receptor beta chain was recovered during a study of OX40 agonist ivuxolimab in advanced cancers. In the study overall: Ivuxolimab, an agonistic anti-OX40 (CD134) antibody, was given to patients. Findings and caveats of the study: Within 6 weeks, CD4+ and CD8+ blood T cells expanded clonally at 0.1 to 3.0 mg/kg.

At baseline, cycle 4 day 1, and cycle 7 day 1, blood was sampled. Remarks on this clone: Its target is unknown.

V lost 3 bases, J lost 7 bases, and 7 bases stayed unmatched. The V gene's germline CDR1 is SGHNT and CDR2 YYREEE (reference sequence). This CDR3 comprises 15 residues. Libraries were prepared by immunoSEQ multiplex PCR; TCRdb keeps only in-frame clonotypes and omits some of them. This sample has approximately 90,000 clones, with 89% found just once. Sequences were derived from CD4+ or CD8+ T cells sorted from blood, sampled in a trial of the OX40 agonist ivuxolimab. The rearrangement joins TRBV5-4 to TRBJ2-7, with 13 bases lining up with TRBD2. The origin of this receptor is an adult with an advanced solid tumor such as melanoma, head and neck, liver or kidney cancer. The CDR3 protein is CASSSTSGGPGEQYF. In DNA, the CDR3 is TGTGCCAGCAGCTCGACTAGCGGGGGGCCGGGGGAGCAGTACTTC.